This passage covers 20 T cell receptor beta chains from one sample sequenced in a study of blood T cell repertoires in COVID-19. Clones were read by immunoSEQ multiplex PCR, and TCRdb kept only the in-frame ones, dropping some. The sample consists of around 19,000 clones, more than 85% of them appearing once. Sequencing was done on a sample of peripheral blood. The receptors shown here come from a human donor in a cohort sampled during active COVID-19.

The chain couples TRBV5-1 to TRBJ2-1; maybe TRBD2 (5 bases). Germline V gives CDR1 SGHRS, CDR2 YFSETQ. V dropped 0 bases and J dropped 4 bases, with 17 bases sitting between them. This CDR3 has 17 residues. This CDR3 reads CASSLVGGPTKYNEQFF. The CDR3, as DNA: TGCGCCAGCAGCTTGGTGGGCGGGCCGACGAAATACAATGAGCAGTTCTTC.

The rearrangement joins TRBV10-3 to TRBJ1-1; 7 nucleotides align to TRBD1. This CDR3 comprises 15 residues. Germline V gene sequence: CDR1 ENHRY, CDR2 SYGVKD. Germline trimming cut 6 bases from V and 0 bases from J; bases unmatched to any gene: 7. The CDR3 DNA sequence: TGTGCCATCAGAGGAACAGGGGACATGAACACTGAAGCTTTCTTT. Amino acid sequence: CAIRGTGDMNTEAFF.

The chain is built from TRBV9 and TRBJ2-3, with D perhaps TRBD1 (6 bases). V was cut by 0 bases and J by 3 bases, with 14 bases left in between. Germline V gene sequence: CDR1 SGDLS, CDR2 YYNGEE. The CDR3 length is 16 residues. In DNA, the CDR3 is TGTGCCAGCAGCGTAGCCCAGGGGCGGGCTACAGATACGCAGTATTTT. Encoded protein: CASSVAQGRATDTQYF.

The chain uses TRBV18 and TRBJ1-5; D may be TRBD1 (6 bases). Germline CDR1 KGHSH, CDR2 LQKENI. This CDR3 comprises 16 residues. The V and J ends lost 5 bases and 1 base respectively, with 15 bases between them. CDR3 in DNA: TGTGCCAGCTCATCGACAGGTTGGGGAAGCAATCAGCCCCAGCATTTT. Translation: CASSSTGWGSNQPQHF.

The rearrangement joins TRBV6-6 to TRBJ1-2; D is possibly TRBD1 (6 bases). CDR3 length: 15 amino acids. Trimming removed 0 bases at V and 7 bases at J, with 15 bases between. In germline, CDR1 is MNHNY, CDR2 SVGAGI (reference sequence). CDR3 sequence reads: CASSYSQGPLSGYTF. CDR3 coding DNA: TGTGCCAGCAGTTACTCGCAGGGGCCGCTGAGTGGCTACACCTTC.

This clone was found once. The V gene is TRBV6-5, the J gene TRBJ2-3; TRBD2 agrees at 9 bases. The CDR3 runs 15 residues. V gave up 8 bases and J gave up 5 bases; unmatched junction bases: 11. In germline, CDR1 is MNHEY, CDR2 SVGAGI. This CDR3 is CASCRASGKLDTQYF. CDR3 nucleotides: TGTGCCAGCTGCCGGGCTAGCGGGAAACTAGATACGCAGTATTTT.

CDR3 DNA sequence: TGCGCCACCAAACTAGCGGGAGTGTCCGATACGCAGTATTTT. As protein: CATKLAGVSDTQYF. The chain employs TRBV10-2 and TRBJ2-3; 11 bases map to TRBD2. Unmatched junction bases numbered 9, after V lost 10 bases and J lost 6 bases. CDR3 length: 14 amino acids. Germline V gene data show CDR1 as WSHSY and CDR2 as SAAADI.

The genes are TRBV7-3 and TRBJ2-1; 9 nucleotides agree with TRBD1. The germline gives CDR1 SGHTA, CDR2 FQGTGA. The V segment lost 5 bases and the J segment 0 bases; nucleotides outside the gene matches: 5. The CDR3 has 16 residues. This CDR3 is CASSPGQGSSYNEQFF. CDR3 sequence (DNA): TGTGCCAGCAGCCCCGGACAGGGGAGCTCCTACAATGAGCAGTTCTTC.

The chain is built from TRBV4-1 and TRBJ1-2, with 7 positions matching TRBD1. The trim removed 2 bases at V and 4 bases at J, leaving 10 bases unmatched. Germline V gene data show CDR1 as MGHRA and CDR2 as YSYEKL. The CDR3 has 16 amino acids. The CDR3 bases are TGCGCCAGCAGCCAAAACAACAGGGGAGTCTCCTATGGCTACACCTTC. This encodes CASSQNNRGVSYGYTF.

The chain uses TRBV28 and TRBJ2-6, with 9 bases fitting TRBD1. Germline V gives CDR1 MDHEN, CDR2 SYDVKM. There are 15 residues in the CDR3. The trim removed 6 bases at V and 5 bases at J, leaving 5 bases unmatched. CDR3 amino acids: CASSLQGAWANVLTF. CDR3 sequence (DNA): TGTGCCAGCAGCCTACAGGGGGCCTGGGCCAACGTCCTGACTTTC. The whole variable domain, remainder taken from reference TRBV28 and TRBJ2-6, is DVKVTQSSRYLVKRTGEKVFLECVQDMDHENMFWYRQDPGLGLRLIYFSYDVKMKEKGDIPEGYSVSREKKERFSLILESASTNQTSMYLCASSLQGAWANVLTFGAGSRLTVL.

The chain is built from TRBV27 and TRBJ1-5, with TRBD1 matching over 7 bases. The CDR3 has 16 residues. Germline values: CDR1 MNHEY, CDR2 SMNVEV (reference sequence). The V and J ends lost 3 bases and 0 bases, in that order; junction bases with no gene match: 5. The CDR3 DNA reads TGTGCCAGCAGTTTCGCCGGACAGGATAGCAATCAGCCCCAGCATTTT. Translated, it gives CASSFAGQDSNQPQHF.

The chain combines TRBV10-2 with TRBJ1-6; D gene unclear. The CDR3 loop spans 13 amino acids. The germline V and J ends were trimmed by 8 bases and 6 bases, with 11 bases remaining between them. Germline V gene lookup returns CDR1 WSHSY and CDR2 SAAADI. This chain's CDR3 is CASGATLNSPLHF. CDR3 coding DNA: TGCGCCAGCGGTGCTACCCTTAATTCACCCCTCCACTTT.

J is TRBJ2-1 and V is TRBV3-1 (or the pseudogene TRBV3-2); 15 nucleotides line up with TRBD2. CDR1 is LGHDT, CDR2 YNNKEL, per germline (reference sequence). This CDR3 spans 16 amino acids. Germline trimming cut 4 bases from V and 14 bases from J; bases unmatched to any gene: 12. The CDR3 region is CASSLRTSGRAEREFF. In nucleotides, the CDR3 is TGTGCCAGCAGCCTACGGACTAGCGGGAGGGCCGAGCGGGAGTTCTTC.

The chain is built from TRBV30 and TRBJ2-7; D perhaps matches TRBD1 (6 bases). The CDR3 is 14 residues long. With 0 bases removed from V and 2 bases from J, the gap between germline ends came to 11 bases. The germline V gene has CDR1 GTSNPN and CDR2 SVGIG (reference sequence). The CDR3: CAWSVQGNPYEQYF. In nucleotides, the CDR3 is TGTGCCTGGAGTGTACAGGGTAATCCCTACGAGCAGTACTTC.

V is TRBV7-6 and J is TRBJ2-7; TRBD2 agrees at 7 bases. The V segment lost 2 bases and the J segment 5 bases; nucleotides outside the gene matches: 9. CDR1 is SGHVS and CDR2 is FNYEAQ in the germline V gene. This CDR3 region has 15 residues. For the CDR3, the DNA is TGTGCCAGCAGCTTAATGGCGGGAGCTCCCAACGAGCAGTACTTC. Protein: CASSLMAGAPNEQYF.

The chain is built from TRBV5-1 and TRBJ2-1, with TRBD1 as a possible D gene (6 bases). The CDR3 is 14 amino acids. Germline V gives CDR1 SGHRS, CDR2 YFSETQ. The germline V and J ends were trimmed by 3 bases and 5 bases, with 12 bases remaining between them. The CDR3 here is CASSSGQLDNEQFF. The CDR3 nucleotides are TGCGCCAGCAGCTCTGGACAGTTAGACAATGAGCAGTTCTTC.

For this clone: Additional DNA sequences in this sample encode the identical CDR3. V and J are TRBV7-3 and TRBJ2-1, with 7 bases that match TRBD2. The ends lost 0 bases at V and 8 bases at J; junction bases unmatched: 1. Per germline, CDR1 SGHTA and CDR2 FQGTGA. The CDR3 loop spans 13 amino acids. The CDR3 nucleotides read TGTGCCAGCAGCTTAACCCTAGCGGATGAGCAGTTCTTC. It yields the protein CASSLTLADEQFF.

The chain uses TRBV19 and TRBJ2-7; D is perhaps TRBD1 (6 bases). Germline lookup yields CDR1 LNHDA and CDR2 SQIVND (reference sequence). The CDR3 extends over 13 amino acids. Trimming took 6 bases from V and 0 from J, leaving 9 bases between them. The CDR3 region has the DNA TGTGCCAGTAGCCAGGGGTTCTCCTACGAGCAGTACTTC. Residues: CASSQGFSYEQYF.

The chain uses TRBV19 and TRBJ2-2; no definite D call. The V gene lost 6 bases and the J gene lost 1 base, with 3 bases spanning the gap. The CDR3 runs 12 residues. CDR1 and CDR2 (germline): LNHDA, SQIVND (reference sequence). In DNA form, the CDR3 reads TGTGCCAGTAGGAGGAACACCGGGGAGCTGTTTTTT. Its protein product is CASRRNTGELFF.

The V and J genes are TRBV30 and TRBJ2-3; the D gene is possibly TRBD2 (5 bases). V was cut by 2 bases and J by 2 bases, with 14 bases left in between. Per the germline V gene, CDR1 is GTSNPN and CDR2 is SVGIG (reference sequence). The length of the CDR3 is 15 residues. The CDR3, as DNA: TGTGCCTGGAGTCCAGGAGGCCCTTACACAGATACGCAGTATTTT. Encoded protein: CAWSPGGPYTDTQYF.